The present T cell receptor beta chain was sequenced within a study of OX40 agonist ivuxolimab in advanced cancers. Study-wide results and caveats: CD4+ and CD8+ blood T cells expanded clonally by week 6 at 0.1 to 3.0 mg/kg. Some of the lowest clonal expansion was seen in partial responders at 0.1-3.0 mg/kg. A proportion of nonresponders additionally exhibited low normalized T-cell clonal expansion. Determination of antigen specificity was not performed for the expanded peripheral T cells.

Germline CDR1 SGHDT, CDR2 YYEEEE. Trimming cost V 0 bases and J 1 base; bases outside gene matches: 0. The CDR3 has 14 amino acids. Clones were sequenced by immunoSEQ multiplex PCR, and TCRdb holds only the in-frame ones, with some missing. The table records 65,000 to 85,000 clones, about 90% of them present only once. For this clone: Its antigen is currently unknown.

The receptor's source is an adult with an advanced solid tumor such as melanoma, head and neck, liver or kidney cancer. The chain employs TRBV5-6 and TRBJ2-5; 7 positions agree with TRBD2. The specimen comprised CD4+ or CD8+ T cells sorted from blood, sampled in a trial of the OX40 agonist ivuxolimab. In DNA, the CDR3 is TGTGCCAGCAGCTTGGCTAGCGGCCAAGAGACCCAGTACTTC. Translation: CASSLASGQETQYF. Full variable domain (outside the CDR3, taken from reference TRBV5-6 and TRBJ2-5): DAGVTQSPTHLIKTRGQQVTLRCSPKSGHDTVSWYQQALGQGPQFIFQYYEEEERQRGNFPDRFSGHQFPNYSSELNVNALLLGDSALYLCASSLASGQETQYFGPGTRLLVL.